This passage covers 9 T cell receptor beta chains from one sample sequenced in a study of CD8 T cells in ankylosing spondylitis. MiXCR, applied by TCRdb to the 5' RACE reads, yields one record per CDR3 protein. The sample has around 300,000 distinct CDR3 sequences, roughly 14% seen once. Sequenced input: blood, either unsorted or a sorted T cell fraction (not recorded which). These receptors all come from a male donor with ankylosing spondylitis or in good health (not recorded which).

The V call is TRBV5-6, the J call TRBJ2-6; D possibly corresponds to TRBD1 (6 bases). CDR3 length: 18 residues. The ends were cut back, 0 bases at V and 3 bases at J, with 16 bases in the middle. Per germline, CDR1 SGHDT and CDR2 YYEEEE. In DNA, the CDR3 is TGTGCCAGCAGCTTGGCCGGGACATGGGGAAGTGGGGCCAACGTCCTGACTTTC. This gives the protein CASSLAGTWGSGANVLTF.

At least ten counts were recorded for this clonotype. CDR3: CASSLLTGEGYTF. CDR3 sequence (DNA): TGTGCCAGCAGTTTACTGACAGGGGAAGGCTACACCTTC. The rearrangement links TRBV12-3 or TRBV12-4 to TRBJ1-2, with 8 bases identical to TRBD1. CDR3 size: 13 residues. Trimming at V came to 2 bases and at J to 8 bases, leaving 4 bases not matched to a gene.

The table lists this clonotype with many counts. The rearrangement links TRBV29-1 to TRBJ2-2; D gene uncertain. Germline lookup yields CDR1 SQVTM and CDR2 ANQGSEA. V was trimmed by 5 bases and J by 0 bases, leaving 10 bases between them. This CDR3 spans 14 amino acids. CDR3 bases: TGCAGCGTTAAGAATAGTCCGAACACCGGGGAGCTGTTTTTT. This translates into CSVKNSPNTGELFF.

The CDR3: CASSVKGLAGVNTGELFF. CDR3 bases: TGTGCCAGCAGTGTTAAAGGGTTGGCGGGTGTGAACACCGGGGAGCTGTTTTTT. The rearrangement uses TRBV2 and TRBJ2-2; tentative D call: TRBD2 (5 bases). The V end lost 4 bases, the J end lost 1 base, and 19 bases lay between the germline ends. The CDR3 sequence is 18 residues long. Per the germline V gene, CDR1 is SNHLY and CDR2 is FYNNEI. The full variable domain, in which reference TRBV2 and TRBJ2-2 provide the parts outside the CDR3, is EPEVTQTPSHQVTQMGQEVILRCVPISNHLYFYWYRQILGQKVEFLVSFYNNEISEKSEIFDDQFSVERPDGSNFTLKIRSTKLEDSAMYFCASSVKGLAGVNTGELFFGEGSRLTVL.

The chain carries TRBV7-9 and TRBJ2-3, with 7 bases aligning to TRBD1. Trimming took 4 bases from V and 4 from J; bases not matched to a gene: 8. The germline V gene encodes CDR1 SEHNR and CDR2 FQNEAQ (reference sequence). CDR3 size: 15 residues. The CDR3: CASSSRGQGADTQYF. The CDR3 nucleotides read TGTGCCAGCAGCTCCCGAGGGCAGGGGGCAGATACGCAGTATTTT.

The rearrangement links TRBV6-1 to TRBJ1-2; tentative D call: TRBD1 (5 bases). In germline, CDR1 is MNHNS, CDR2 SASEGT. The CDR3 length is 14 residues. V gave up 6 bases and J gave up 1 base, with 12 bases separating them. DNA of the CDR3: TGTGCCAGCAGACGTATAGGGGTTAACTATGGCTACACCTTC. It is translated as CASRRIGVNYGYTF.

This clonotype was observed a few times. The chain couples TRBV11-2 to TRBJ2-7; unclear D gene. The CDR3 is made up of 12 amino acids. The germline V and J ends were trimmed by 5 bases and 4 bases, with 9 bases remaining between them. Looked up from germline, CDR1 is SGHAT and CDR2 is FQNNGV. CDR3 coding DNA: TGTGCCAGCAGCGCCAAGCTATACGAGCAGTACTTC. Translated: CASSAKLYEQYF.

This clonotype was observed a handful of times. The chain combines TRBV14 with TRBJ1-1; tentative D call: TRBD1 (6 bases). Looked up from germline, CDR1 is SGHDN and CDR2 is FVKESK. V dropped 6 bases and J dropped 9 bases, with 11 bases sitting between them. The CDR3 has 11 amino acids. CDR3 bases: TGTGCCAGCAGGGAAGGGGGGAAAGCTTTCTTT. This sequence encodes CASREGGKAFF.

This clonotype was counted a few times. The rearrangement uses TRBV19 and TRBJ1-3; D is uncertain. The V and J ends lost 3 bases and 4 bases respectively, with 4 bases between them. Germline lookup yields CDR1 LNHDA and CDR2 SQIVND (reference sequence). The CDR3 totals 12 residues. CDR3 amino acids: CASSIGGNTIYF. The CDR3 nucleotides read TGTGCCAGTAGTATCGGAGGAAACACCATATATTTT. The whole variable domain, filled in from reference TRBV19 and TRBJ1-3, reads DGGITQSPKYLFRKEGQNVTLSCEQNLNHDAMYWYRQDPGQGLRLIYYSQIVNDFQKGDIAEGYSVSREKKESFPLTVTSAQKNPTAFYLCASSIGGNTIYFGEGSWLTVV.